Below are 24 T cell receptor beta chains sequenced from a single sample in a study of Ad26.COV2.S vaccination and SARS-CoV-2 variants. Treatment: 15 to 20 received Ad26.COV2.S at low or high dose, single or two shots; several received placebo; per-sample allocation not given. Collection of the samples took place on day 63 after the first injection of vaccine or placebo. TCRdb's copy holds only in-frame clones and misses some; the assay was immunoSEQ multiplex PCR. The repertoire holds some 320,000 clones, about 82% seen once, with around 1.9% in the top ten. Sequenced here: peripheral blood, sampled in a trial of Ad26.COV2.S vaccine versus placebo. These receptors were taken from a person between 18 and 60 years old who received the Ad26.COV2.S COVID-19 vaccine or a placebo.

There are a few counts of this clone. This chain uses TRBV5-6 with TRBJ2-5, with D unclear. Germline loops: CDR1 SGHDT, CDR2 YYEEEE. The CDR3 is 13 amino acids. Trimming stripped 2 bases from V and 5 bases from J, with 10 bases between. The CDR3 nucleotides read TGTGCCAGCAGCTTCGGACGACGGGAGACCCAGTACTTC. The encoded protein is CASSFGRRETQYF.

In its sample, this clone was seen a few times. V is TRBV7-8 and J is TRBJ1-1; 9 nucleotides match TRBD1. The CDR3 is 16 amino acids. Trimming took 4 bases from V and 1 from J; bases not matched to a gene: 7. Looked up from germline, CDR1 is SGHVS and CDR2 is FQNEAQ. The CDR3 here is CASSSYRGPRNTEAFF. The DNA of the CDR3 is TGTGCCAGCAGCTCCTACAGGGGGCCGAGGAACACTGAAGCTTTCTTT.

The genes are TRBV3-1 (or the pseudogene TRBV3-2) and TRBJ2-7; TRBD1 agrees at 7 bases. The CDR3 totals 15 residues. Germline lookup yields CDR1 LGHDT and CDR2 YNNKEL (reference sequence). Trimming at V came to 0 bases and at J to 2 bases, leaving 4 bases not matched to a gene. The CDR3 DNA reads TGTGCCAGCAGCCAAGAGGCGCAGGGGGCCTACGAGCAGTACTTC. This gives the protein CASSQEAQGAYEQYF.

The J gene is TRBJ2-2, the V gene TRBV19; D is ambiguous. V lost 6 bases and J 0 bases, leaving 8 bases between the germline ends. The germline V gene encodes CDR1 LNHDA and CDR2 SQIVND (reference sequence). CDR3 length: 14 residues. CDR3 DNA sequence: TGTGCCAGTAGGTTACAGCCGAACACCGGGGAGCTGTTTTTT. This gives the protein CASRLQPNTGELFF.

This clone has only a few counts. This chain connects TRBV6-5 to TRBJ1-5, with D unclear. The CDR3 extends over 13 amino acids. CDR1 is MNHEY, CDR2 SVGAGI, per germline. V lost 0 bases to trimming and J lost 6 bases, with 6 bases between them. CDR3 nucleotide sequence: TGTGCCAGCAGTTACTCGAATACTCAGCCCCAGCATTTT. Residues: CASSYSNTQPQHF.

CDR3 sequence: CASSEVTEYQETQYF. In DNA, the CDR3 is TGTGCCAGCAGTGAAGTTACCGAGTACCAAGAGACCCAGTACTTC. The chain joins TRBV6-1 to TRBJ2-5; no firm D call. Trimming took off 1 base at V and 0 bases at J, with 9 bases between the two ends. This CDR3 is 15 amino acids long. CDR1 MNHNS and CDR2 SASEGT come from the germline V gene.

The V gene is TRBV7-9, the J gene TRBJ1-6; no clear D. Germline V gene data show CDR1 as SEHNR and CDR2 as FQNEAQ (reference sequence). V was cut by 9 bases and J by 9 bases, with 12 bases left in between. The CDR3 contains 12 residues. The CDR3 DNA reads as TGTGCCAGTAACATGGGTGTTTCACCCCTCCACTTT. Its protein is CASNMGVSPLHF.

The chain uses TRBV29-1 and TRBJ1-3; D gene ambiguous. The length of the CDR3 is 14 residues. Germline V gene sequence: CDR1 SQVTM, CDR2 ANQGSEA. Trimming removed 4 bases from V and 0 bases from J, with 10 bases in between. The CDR3 protein is CSVATTLSGNTIYF. CDR3 in DNA: TGCAGCGTTGCTACGACCCTCTCTGGAAACACCATATATTTT.

For this clone: This specimen includes other DNA sequences encoding the same CDR3. V and J are TRBV19 and TRBJ1-2, with D tentatively TRBD1 (6 bases). The germline V gene encodes CDR1 LNHDA and CDR2 SQIVND (reference sequence). The CDR3 consists of 13 residues. Trimming cost V 3 bases and J 4 bases, with 9 bases left between them. In DNA form, the CDR3 reads TGTGCCAGTAGTATTGACAGGATCTATGGCTACACCTTC. It yields the protein CASSIDRIYGYTF.

This chain uses TRBV14 with TRBJ1-3; D unresolved. Germline V gives CDR1 SGHDN, CDR2 FVKESK. Trimming stripped 1 base from V and 4 bases from J, with 11 bases between. This CDR3 comprises 15 residues. The CDR3 DNA follows: TGTGCCAGCAGCCAAGGAGGCACCCTAGGAAACACCATATATTTT. Amino acids: CASSQGGTLGNTIYF.

This rearrangement joins TRBV5-4 to TRBJ2-1; maybe TRBD2 (6 bases). This CDR3 is built from 15 residues. V lost 2 bases and J lost 5, with 14 bases in between. Germline V lookup: CDR1 SGHNT, CDR2 YYREEE (reference sequence). The CDR3, as DNA: TGTGCCAGCAGCTTACCCGGGACTCAGAACAATGAGCAGTTCTTC. Translation: CASSLPGTQNNEQFF.

This CDR3 is CASSFLTGRGHTDTQYF. CDR3 DNA sequence: TGCGCCAGCAGCTTTCTCACGGGGCGGGGCCACACAGATACGCAGTATTTT. The chain recombines TRBV5-1 with TRBJ2-3, with D perhaps TRBD2 (6 bases). The germline V gene has CDR1 SGHRS and CDR2 YFSETQ. The ends were cut back, 2 bases at V and 2 bases at J, with 18 bases in the middle. The CDR3 sequence is 17 residues long.

Remarks on this clone: The junction departs from the called germline gene at one end, perhaps through a read error. This chain joins TRBV6-2 or TRBV6-3 and TRBJ2-7; D might be TRBD1 or TRBD2, each matching 5 bases. Germline CDR1 is MNHEY and CDR2 is SVGEGT. The CDR3 totals 12 residues. The CDR3 is CASSYSGALLNF. The CDR3 nucleotides read TGTGCCAGCAGTTACTCCGGGGCCCTGCTTAACTTC.

The chain uses TRBV3-1 (or the pseudogene TRBV3-2) and TRBJ2-7; a weak D match, TRBD1 (6 bases). Between the trimmed V and J ends, which lost 7 bases and 4 bases, there was a span of 17 bases. Germline CDR1 LGHDT, CDR2 YNNKEL (reference sequence). The CDR3 loop spans 14 amino acids. The CDR3 region has the DNA TGTGCCAGCACCTCACGTCCAGGGGAATACGAGCAGTACTTC. Translating it yields CASTSRPGEYEQYF.

The chain uses TRBV11-3 and TRBJ2-1, with 9 nucleotides matching TRBD2. J was trimmed by 5 bases and V by 1 base; bases with no gene match: 3. The CDR3 has 15 residues. The germline V gene has CDR1 SGHNT and CDR2 YENEEA. In DNA form, the CDR3 reads TGTGCCAGCAGCTTAGGTAGCGGGGGACACAATGAGCAGTTCTTC. Protein: CASSLGSGGHNEQFF.

The rearrangement links TRBV7-2 to TRBJ2-5, with 8 bases identical to TRBD2. This CDR3 has 17 residues. Germline lookup yields CDR1 SGHTA and CDR2 FQGNSA. Unmatched junction bases numbered 12, after V lost 1 base and J lost 5 bases. The CDR3 DNA follows: TGTGCCAGCAGCTTAGGAATTGGCGGGGGGCCGGGGGAGACCCAGTACTTC. Protein sequence: CASSLGIGGGPGETQYF.

The chain combines TRBV15 with TRBJ1-2, with 7 bases fitting TRBD1. The V and J ends lost 5 bases and 4 bases, in that order; junction bases with no gene match: 7. This CDR3 comprises 14 residues. Germline V lookup: CDR1 LNHNV, CDR2 YYDKDF (reference sequence). CDR3 sequence reads: CATSPRDSVYGYTF. In DNA form, the CDR3 reads TGTGCCACCAGCCCCCGGGACAGTGTCTATGGCTACACCTTC.

The chain uses TRBV5-1 and TRBJ1-2; D unresolved. Per the germline V gene, CDR1 is SGHRS and CDR2 is YFSETQ. This CDR3 spans 14 amino acids. The V gene lost 5 bases and the J gene lost 6 bases, with 17 bases spanning the gap. This CDR3 is CASREFGGSDGYTF. The CDR3 nucleotides are TGCGCCAGCAGGGAATTTGGAGGGTCGGATGGCTACACCTTC.

The chain is built from TRBV6-1 and TRBJ1-5; D is unclear. Trimming pared 1 base from V and 6 bases from J, leaving 7 bases between. Looked up from germline, CDR1 is MNHNS and CDR2 is SASEGT. The CDR3 contains 13 residues. CDR3 nucleotide sequence: TGTGCCAGCAGTGAAGGGTACGGTCAGCCCCAGCATTTT. Residues: CASSEGYGQPQHF.

The chain is built from TRBV3-1 (or the pseudogene TRBV3-2) and TRBJ1-5; D is unclear. CDR1 is LGHDT, CDR2 YNNKEL, per germline (reference sequence). V was clipped by 0 bases and J by 4 bases, with 13 bases between them. This CDR3 region has 16 residues. The CDR3 spells CASSQDQYSRNQPQHF. Written as DNA, the CDR3 is TGTGCCAGCAGCCAAGATCAGTACAGCCGGAATCAGCCCCAGCATTTT.

The chain has TRBV29-1 and TRBJ1-1; D call uncertain. Trimming shortened V by 5 bases and J by 8 bases, and 9 bases separated the two germline ends. Per germline, CDR1 SQVTM and CDR2 ANQGSEA. This CDR3 spans 10 amino acids. The CDR3 sequence: CSVSEREAFF. The CDR3 nucleotides are TGCAGCGTTTCCGAGCGGGAAGCTTTCTTT.

V usage is TRBV5-1 and J usage is TRBJ2-5, with D unresolved. Germline loops: CDR1 SGHRS, CDR2 YFSETQ. CDR3 size: 12 residues. The V and J ends lost 5 bases and 5 bases respectively, with 10 bases between them. The CDR3 region has the DNA TGCGCCAGCAGTTGGGGTCTGGAGACCCAGTACTTC. This encodes CASSWGLETQYF.

This clone was counted only a few times. The chain recombines TRBV7-3 with TRBJ1-5; D is uncertain. The germline V gene encodes CDR1 SGHTA and CDR2 FQGTGA. Trimming took off 1 base at V and 7 bases at J, with 11 bases between the two ends. There are 14 residues in the CDR3. This CDR3 reads CASSLNEYGQPQHF. The CDR3 coding sequence is TGTGCCAGCAGCTTAAACGAGTACGGACAGCCCCAGCATTTT.

This chain joins TRBV7-8 and TRBJ1-2, with no clear D. The CDR3 loop spans 14 amino acids. CDR1 is SGHVS and CDR2 is FQNEAQ in the germline V gene. Trimming removed 2 bases at V and 6 bases at J, with 13 bases between. CDR3 residues: CASSLTSKPDGYTF. The DNA of the CDR3 is TGTGCCAGCAGCTTAACTAGCAAGCCCGATGGCTACACCTTC.